These 10 T cell receptor beta chains came from one sample sequenced in a study of shared clonotypes between healthy human individuals (dated by TCRdb to 2018 to 2020). CD8 naive samples were obtained by positive selection for CCR7 among CD45RO-negative cells, yielding a CD45RA+CCR7+ population from which TemRA cells were excluded. Receptor amplification or capture employed the immunoSEQ multiplex PCR assay. TCRdb limited this immuneACCESS table to in-frame rearrangements with V and J called. A share of clones is missing; checked studies link under half to unresolved V genes, and the rest is unexplained. Within this sample are more than 2 million clones, with just over 90% of them counted one time only. The ten top clones hold around 1.8% of the sample. Sequencing was done on a sample of naive CD8+ T cells from PBMCs. Read against the paper, the sample's cell subset or site label means: CD45RA+CCR7+. The receptor set was obtained from a young man in good health. Some clones in this sample may be carry-over from other donors' samples.

This chain's CDR3 is CASSQVNSHNYGYTF. The CDR3 nucleotides are TGCGCCAGCAGCCAAGTGAACAGTCATAACTATGGCTACACCTTC. The chain employs TRBV4-1 and TRBJ1-2; no clear D gene. Germline-derived CDR1 and CDR2 are MGHRA and YSYEKL. The germline V and J ends were trimmed by 1 base and 1 base, with 10 bases remaining between them. The length of the CDR3 is 15 residues.

CDR3 residues: CASSSRGGGYNEQFF. DNA for the CDR3: TGTGCCAGCAGCAGCCGGGGAGGGGGATACAATGAGCAGTTCTTC. The chain has TRBV11-2 and TRBJ2-1, with D possibly matching TRBD2 (7 bases). The CDR3 runs 15 residues. Trimming stripped 5 bases from V and 4 bases from J, with 15 bases between. Germline V gene data show CDR1 as SGHAT and CDR2 as FQNNGV.

Turning to this clone: Different DNA sequences within this sample yield the same CDR3. The gene calls are TRBV9 and TRBJ2-1; 14 bases line up with TRBD2. V lost 2 bases, J lost 7 bases, and 2 bases stayed unmatched. Germline assignment: CDR1 SGDLS and CDR2 YYNGEE. The CDR3 consists of 15 residues. CDR3 nucleotide sequence: TGTGCCAGCAGCGTCGGGACTAGCGGGAGTAATGAGCAGTTCTTC. Translated, it gives CASSVGTSGSNEQFF. Looking up the rest from reference TRBV9 and TRBJ2-1 gives the full variable domain: DSGVTQTPKHLITATGQRVTLRCSPRSGDLSVYWYQQSLDQGLQFLIQYYNGEERAKGNILERFSAQQFPDLHSELNLSSLELGDSALYFCASSVGTSGSNEQFFGPGTRLTVL.

The chain recombines TRBV9 with TRBJ2-6; a possible D gene is TRBD1 (6 bases). V lost 1 base, J lost 0 bases, and 14 bases lay in between. The CDR3 has 18 residues. Germline CDR1 is SGDLS and CDR2 is YYNGEE. Here the CDR3 DNA reads TGTGCCAGCAGCGTATCCCGGACAGCTATCTCTGGGGCCAACGTCCTGACTTTC. This sequence encodes CASSVSRTAISGANVLTF.

This chain links TRBV28 with TRBJ1-5; no reliable D call. The V end lost 5 bases, the J end lost 8 bases, and 25 bases lay between the germline ends. CDR1 and CDR2 from the germline V gene are MDHEN and SYDVKM. The CDR3 sequence is 17 residues long. CDR3 nucleotide sequence: TGTGCCAGCAGTACCTACTTATTACACGAAAGGGTGGAGCCCCAGCATTTT. This gives the protein CASSTYLLHERVEPQHF.

This clone came up a few times. The rearrangement uses TRBV19 and TRBJ2-2; D is undetermined. CDR3 size: 13 residues. CDR1 and CDR2 from the germline V gene are LNHDA and SQIVND (reference sequence). Between the trimmed V and J ends, which lost 9 bases and 4 bases, there was a span of 12 bases. The CDR3 here is CASLGFGTGELFF. The CDR3 DNA sequence: TGTGCCAGCCTAGGTTTCGGCACCGGGGAGCTGTTTTTT.

The chain links TRBV4-3 to TRBJ1-1, with 7 bases identical to TRBD1. CDR3 length: 15 amino acids. The germline V gene has CDR1 LGHNA and CDR2 YSLEER. V dropped 1 base and J dropped 3; count of bases not matched to a gene: 5. In DNA, the CDR3 is TGCGCCAGCAGCCAAGTCAGCCAGGGGGACACTGAAGCTTTCTTT. As protein: CASSQVSQGDTEAFF.

The chain uses TRBV6-5 and TRBJ2-7; the D gene could be TRBD1 or TRBD2 (6 bases each). This CDR3 is 11 amino acids long. V was cut by 7 bases and J by 6 bases, with 10 bases left in between. Germline values: CDR1 MNHEY, CDR2 SVGAGI. The CDR3, as DNA: TGTGCCAGCACCGGAGGGGGCGAGCAGTACTTC. It encodes CASTGGGEQYF.

The genes are TRBV2 and TRBJ2-3; unclear D gene. Trimming removed 3 bases from V and 2 bases from J, with 15 bases in between. The CDR3 has 16 amino acids. Germline CDR1 reads SNHLY; CDR2 reads FYNNEI. The CDR3 reads CASSESQSVITDTQYF. The CDR3 coding sequence is TGTGCCAGCAGTGAGTCCCAATCCGTGATCACAGATACGCAGTATTTT. The variable domain in full, completed from reference TRBV2 and TRBJ2-3, reads EPEVTQTPSHQVTQMGQEVILRCVPISNHLYFYWYRQILGQKVEFLVSFYNNEISEKSEIFDDQFSVERPDGSNFTLKIRSTKLEDSAMYFCASSESQSVITDTQYFGPGTRLTVL.

This rearrangement joins TRBV11-2 to TRBJ2-5; 9 nucleotides line up with TRBD2. The CDR3 loop spans 17 amino acids. CDR1 and CDR2 (germline): SGHAT, FQNNGV. V gave up 5 bases and J gave up 2 bases; unmatched junction bases: 12. CDR3 in amino acids: CASSEGELAGSQETQYF. Here the CDR3 DNA reads TGTGCCAGCAGCGAGGGGGAGCTAGCGGGATCGCAAGAGACCCAGTACTTC.